This is a list of T cell receptor beta chains from one sample in a study of blood T cell repertoires in COVID-19. Here immunoSEQ multiplex PCR was the method, and the copy in TCRdb shows in-frame clones only, minus some. In the table there are tens of thousands of clones, roughly 90% of which are singletons. The sample was peripheral blood. These receptors were collected from a woman between 55 and 75 years old with acute or convalescent COVID-19. CDR3s include the opening cysteine and the closing phenylalanine or tryptophan. D genes are given only for firm matches. Size is stated for part of the rows, as once, few or many counts, or as a class when the clone is expanded.

V	size	D	J	CDR3	DNA
TRBV10-3	NA	TRBD2	TRBJ2-1	CAIRSGGPPLEQFF	TGTGCCATCCGGAGCGGGGGCCCCCCCCTCGAGCAGTTCTTC
TRBV6-5	once	TRBD1	TRBJ1-1	CASSWTGLGTEAFF	TGTGCCAGCAGTTGGACAGGGCTAGGCACTGAAGCTTTCTTT
TRBV25-1	NA	NA	TRBJ1-2	CASSEGGGFYGYTF	TGTGCCAGCAGTGAAGGCGGGGGATTCTATGGCTACACCTTC
TRBV5-1	NA	NA	TRBJ1-1	CASSLTGTEAFF	TGCGCCAGCAGCTTGACGGGGACTGAAGCTTTCTTT
TRBV2	NA	NA	TRBJ1-1	CASSEAGWGEEGEAFF	TGTGCCAGCAGTGAAGCGGGTTGGGGGGAGGAAGGTGAAGCTTTCTTT
TRBV5-4	NA	TRBD1	TRBJ2-3	CASSSDRVVTDTQYF	TGTGCCAGCAGCTCCGACAGGGTGGTAACAGATACGCAGTATTTT
TRBV12-5	NA	NA	TRBJ2-1	CASGLWSGALPYNEQFF	TGTGCTAGTGGTTTGTGGTCAGGGGCCCTGCCCTACAATGAGCAGTTCTTC
TRBV5-1	NA	NA	TRBJ2-3	CASSRGGGPDTQYF	TGCGCCAGCAGTCGAGGAGGGGGCCCAGATACGCAGTATTTT
TRBV7-8	few	TRBD2	TRBJ2-2	CASSLGAGGLTGELFF	TGTGCCAGCAGCTTAGGAGCGGGGGGGCTCACCGGGGAGCTGTTTTTT
TRBV7-8	NA	NA	TRBJ1-3	CASSSGQTSGNTIYF	TGTGCCAGCAGCTCTGGACAGACCTCTGGAAACACCATATATTTT
TRBV7-2	NA	TRBD2	TRBJ2-4	CASSLEGGLAKNIQYF	TGTGCCAGCAGCTTAGAGGGAGGGCTGGCCAAAAACATTCAGTACTTC
TRBV4-2	NA	NA	TRBJ1-1	CASSQYRSNTEAFF	TGTGCCAGCAGCCAATACAGGAGCAACACTGAAGCTTTCTTT
TRBV7-9	NA	TRBD1	TRBJ1-1	CASSLGTGVGEAFF	TGTGCCAGCAGCTTAGGGACAGGGGTAGGTGAAGCTTTCTTT
TRBV6-5	NA	NA	TRBJ1-2	CASSYQGNYGYTF	TGTGCCAGCAGTTATCAGGGCAACTATGGCTACACCTTC
TRBV21-1	NA	NA	TRBJ1-1	CASSRLVPGQGSNTEAFF	TGTGCCAGCAGCCGCCTCGTCCCGGGACAGGGTTCGAACACTGAAGCTTTCTTT
TRBV6-6	NA	NA	TRBJ1-3	CASGAQGPLNTIYF	TGTGCCAGCGGAGCACAAGGTCCCTTAAACACCATATATTTT
TRBV5-1	NA	NA	TRBJ1-6	CASRPDTYNSPLHF	TGCGCCAGCAGACCGGACACCTATAATTCACCCCTCCACTTT